This T cell receptor beta chain is from a study of cytomegalovirus exposure and HLA in healthy donors. Study context: The approximately 120 validation repertoires were reported in a later analysis to have been generated on the same platform as the 666 first-cohort repertoires. General study results and limits: Rarity held for most TCR sequences, but there were some public TCRs that occurred in many donors. According to the study, some 160 TCR beta chains were cytomegalovirus-associated.

Sequenced by immunoSEQ multiplex PCR; TCRdb stores in-frame clones only, minus some. The table includes about 160,000 clones, more than 70% detected once. While the first cohort had several hundred subjects, the donors belonged to the separate validation cohort of over a hundred subjects. Deletions cut 2 bases from V and 7 bases from J, with 6 bases between. Germline V gene sequence: CDR1 MNHEY, CDR2 SVGAGI. The CDR3 extends over 11 amino acids. This clone was counted once. The target antigen is unknown. Sequencing was done on a sample of PBMCs. The TCR comes from a man between 18 and 35 years old in good health and CMV-seronegative. This chain links TRBV6-5 with TRBJ2-7; D is unresolved. The CDR3 loop is CASSYEEEQYF. In DNA form, the CDR3 reads TGTGCCAGCAGTTACGAGGAAGAGCAGTACTTC.